This T cell receptor (beta chain) is from a study of human T cells and chemical hapten exposure. TCRdb recomputed calls from the RACE reads with MiXCR, one row per CDR3 protein. Counted here are more than 150,000 distinct CDR3 sequences, approximately 31% occurring once; the ten biggest clones make up less than 3.5%. Stated time point: pre-sensitization, week 0. The treatment is: therapeutic diphenylcyclopropenone sensitization with weekly scalp DPC. The germline V and J ends were trimmed by 0 bases and 8 bases, with 20 bases remaining between them. The germline V gene has CDR1 LGHNA and CDR2 YSLEER. CDR3 length: 17 amino acids.

Sequences were derived from whole blood, sampled in connection with sensitization to the hapten diphenylcyclopropenone (DPC). The TCR was taken from a woman in her 30s with alopecia areata. Some clones in this sample may be carry-over from other donors' samples. This chain links TRBV4-3 with TRBJ2-1; no clear D gene. CDR3 residues: CASSQDIMSWTSHEQFF. CDR3 DNA: TGCGCCAGCAGCCAAGATATCATGTCCTGGACGAGTCATGAGCAGTTCTTC.